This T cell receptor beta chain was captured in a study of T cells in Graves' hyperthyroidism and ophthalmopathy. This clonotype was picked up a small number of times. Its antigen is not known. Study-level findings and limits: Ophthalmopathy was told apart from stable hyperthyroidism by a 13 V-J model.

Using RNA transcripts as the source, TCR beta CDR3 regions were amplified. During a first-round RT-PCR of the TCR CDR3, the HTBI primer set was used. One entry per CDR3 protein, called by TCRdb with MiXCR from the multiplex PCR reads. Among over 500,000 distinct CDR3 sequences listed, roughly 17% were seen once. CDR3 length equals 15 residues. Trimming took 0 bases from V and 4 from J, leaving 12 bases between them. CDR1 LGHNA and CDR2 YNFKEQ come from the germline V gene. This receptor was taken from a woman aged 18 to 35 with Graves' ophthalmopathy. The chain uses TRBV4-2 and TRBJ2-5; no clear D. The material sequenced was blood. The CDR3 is CASSQDLRIPETQYF. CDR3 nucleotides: TGTGCCAGCAGCCAAGATCTCAGGATCCCAGAGACCCAGTACTTC.